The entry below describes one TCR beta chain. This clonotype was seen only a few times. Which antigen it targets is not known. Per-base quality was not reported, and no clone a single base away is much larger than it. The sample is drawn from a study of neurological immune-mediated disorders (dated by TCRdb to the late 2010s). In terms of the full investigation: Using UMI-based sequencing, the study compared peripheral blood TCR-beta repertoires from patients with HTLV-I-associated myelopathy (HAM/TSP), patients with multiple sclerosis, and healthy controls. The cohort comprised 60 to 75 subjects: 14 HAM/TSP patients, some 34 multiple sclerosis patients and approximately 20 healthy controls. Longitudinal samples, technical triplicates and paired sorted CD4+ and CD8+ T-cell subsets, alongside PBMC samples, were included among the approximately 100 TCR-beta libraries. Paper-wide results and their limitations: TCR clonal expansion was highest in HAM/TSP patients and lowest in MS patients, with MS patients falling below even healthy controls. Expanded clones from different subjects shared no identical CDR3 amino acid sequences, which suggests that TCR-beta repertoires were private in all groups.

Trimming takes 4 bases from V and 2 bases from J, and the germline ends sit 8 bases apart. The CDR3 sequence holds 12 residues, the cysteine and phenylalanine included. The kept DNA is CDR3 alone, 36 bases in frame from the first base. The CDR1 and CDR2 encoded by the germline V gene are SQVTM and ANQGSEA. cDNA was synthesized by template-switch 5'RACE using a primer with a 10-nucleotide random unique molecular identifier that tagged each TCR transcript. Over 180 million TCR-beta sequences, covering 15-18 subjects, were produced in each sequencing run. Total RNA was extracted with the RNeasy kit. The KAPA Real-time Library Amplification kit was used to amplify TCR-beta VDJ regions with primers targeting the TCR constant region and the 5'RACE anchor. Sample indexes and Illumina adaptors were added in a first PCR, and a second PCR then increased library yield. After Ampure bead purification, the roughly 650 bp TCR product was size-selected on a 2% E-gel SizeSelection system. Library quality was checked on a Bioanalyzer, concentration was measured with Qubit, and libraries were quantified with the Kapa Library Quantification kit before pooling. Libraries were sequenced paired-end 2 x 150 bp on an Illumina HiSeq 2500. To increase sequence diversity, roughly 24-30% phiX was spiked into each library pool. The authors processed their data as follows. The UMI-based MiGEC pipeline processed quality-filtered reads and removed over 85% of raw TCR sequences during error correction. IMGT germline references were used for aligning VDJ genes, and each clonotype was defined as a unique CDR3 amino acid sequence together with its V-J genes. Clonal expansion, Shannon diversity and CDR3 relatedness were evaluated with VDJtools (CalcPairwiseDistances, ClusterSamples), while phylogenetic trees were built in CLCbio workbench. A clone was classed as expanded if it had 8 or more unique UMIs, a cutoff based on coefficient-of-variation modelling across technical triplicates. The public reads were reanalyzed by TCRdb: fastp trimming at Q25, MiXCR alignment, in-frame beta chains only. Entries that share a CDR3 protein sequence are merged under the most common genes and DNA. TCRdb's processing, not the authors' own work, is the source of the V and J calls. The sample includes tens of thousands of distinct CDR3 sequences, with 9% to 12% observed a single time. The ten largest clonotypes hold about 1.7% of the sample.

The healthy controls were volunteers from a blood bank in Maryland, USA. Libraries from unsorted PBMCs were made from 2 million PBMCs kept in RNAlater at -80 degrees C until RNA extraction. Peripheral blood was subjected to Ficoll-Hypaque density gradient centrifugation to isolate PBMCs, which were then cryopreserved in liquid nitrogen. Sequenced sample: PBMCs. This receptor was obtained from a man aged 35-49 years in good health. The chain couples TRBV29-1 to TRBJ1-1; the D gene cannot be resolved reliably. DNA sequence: TGCAGCGTTGGTGGCCTAAACACTGAAGCTTTCTTT. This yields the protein CSVGGLNTEAFF. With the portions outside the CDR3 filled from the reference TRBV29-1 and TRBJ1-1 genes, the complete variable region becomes SAVISQKPSRDICQRGTSLTIQCQVDSQVTMMFWYRQQPGQSLTLIATANQGSEATYESGFVIDKFPISRPNLTFSTLTVSNMSPEDSSIYLCSVGGLNTEAFFGQGTRLTVV.